This TCR beta chain derives from a study of identical twins. J gave up 1 base and V 6 bases, and 8 bases lay outside the gene matches. There are 15 residues in the CDR3. This clonotype appeared many times. TCRdb re-analysed the 5' RACE reads in MiXCR, keeping a single row per CDR3 protein. Here the sample spans a few hundred thousand distinct CDR3 sequences, 7.5% to 10% being singletons. This same sample was also part of a study on yellow fever vaccine responses in identical twins.

The rearrangement links TRBV12-3 or TRBV12-4 to TRBJ2-7; 8 nucleotides match TRBD2. The TCR sequence derives from a young woman in good health. Sequencing was carried out using PBMCs. The CDR3 sequence: CASSPVGGGSYEQYF. In DNA form, the CDR3 reads TGTGCCAGCAGCCCTGTGGGCGGGGGGTCCTACGAGCAGTACTTC.